This entry lists 31 T cell receptor beta chains sequenced from one sample in a study of control samples from healthy donors and cancer patients. The protocol was immunoSEQ multiplex PCR, while the TCRdb copy is restricted to in-frame clones and leaves out a portion. Among 74,000 or so clones listed, approximately 91% were seen once. The sample was blood. The receptors here all came from a man aged 45-65 years in good health.

This clone was detected once. The CDR3 region has the DNA TGTGCCAGCAGCTACCGGACTAGCGAGTACAATGAGCAGTTCTTC. Translated, it gives CASSYRTSEYNEQFF. The rearrangement links TRBV11-2 to TRBJ2-1; 9 bases are a match to TRBD2. Per germline, CDR1 SGHAT and CDR2 FQNNGV. This CDR3 spans 15 amino acids. V lost 4 bases and J lost 4; bases outside the gene matches: 5.

This rearrangement joins TRBV29-1 to TRBJ2-2, with D perhaps TRBD1 or TRBD2 (6 bases each). Per germline, CDR1 SQVTM and CDR2 ANQGSEA. This CDR3 has 15 residues. V lost 4 bases, J lost 3 bases, and 15 bases lay in between. The CDR3 region is CSVGGRGTDTGELFF. In DNA form, the CDR3 reads TGCAGCGTTGGGGGGCGGGGCACGGACACCGGGGAGCTGTTTTTT.

This clone was found once. The rearrangement joins TRBV25-1 to TRBJ2-2; 7 bases are shared with TRBD1. The CDR3 is 13 amino acids. Germline loops: CDR1 MGHDK, CDR2 SYGVNS. After removal of 4 bases from V and 7 bases from J, the junction contained 3 bases not matched to a gene. CDR3 coding DNA: TGTGCCAGCAGTGGACAGGGAAGCGGGGAGCTGTTTTTT. As protein: CASSGQGSGELFF.

V usage is TRBV7-9 and J usage is TRBJ1-1, with TRBD1 identical over 7 bases. The CDR3 has 14 amino acids. V lost 5 bases and J lost 9; bases outside the gene matches: 12. CDR1 and CDR2 (germline): SEHNR, FQNEAQ (reference sequence). The CDR3 is CASSPPTGRDKAFF. CDR3 in DNA: TGTGCCAGCAGCCCACCGACAGGGCGGGATAAAGCTTTCTTT.

This rearrangement joins TRBV29-1 to TRBJ1-2; no reliable D call. Germline V gene sequence: CDR1 SQVTM, CDR2 ANQGSEA. This CDR3 has 12 residues. V gave up 5 bases and J gave up 8 bases, with 15 bases separating them. CDR3 DNA: TGCAGCGTTCCCAGTTTCCCACGGGGCTACACCTTC. This sequence encodes CSVPSFPRGYTF.

The count of this clone is one. The rearrangement links TRBV2 to TRBJ2-1, with D possibly TRBD2 on 6 matching bases. This CDR3 is built from 15 residues. In germline, CDR1 is SNHLY, CDR2 FYNNEI. V lost 6 bases and J 3 bases, leaving 15 bases between the germline ends. CDR3 coding DNA: TGTGCCAGCAGGACGGTGGAGGGATACTACAATGAGCAGTTCTTC. This gives the protein CASRTVEGYYNEQFF.

The chain combines TRBV5-1 with TRBJ1-3, with D possibly TRBD1 on 6 matching bases. Between the trimmed V and J ends, which lost 0 bases and 0 bases, there was a span of 13 bases. The CDR3 covers 17 residues. Germline-derived CDR1 and CDR2 are SGHRS and YFSETQ. CDR3 sequence (DNA): TGCGCCAGCAGCTTGGGGACAGTACTTTACTCTGGAAACACCATATATTTT. It codes for CASSLGTVLYSGNTIYF. The full variable domain, completed using reference TRBV5-1 and TRBJ1-3, is KAGVTQTPRYLIKTRGQQVTLSCSPISGHRSVSWYQQTPGQGLQFLFEYFSETQRNKGNFPGRFSGRQFSNSRSEMNVSTLELGDSALYLCASSLGTVLYSGNTIYFGEGSWLTVV.

This clone came up once. The genes are TRBV30 and TRBJ1-5; D unresolved. CDR3 length: 12 amino acids. The V end was cut by 0 bases, the J end by 9 bases, with 9 bases between. Per the germline V gene, CDR1 is GTSNPN and CDR2 is SVGIG (reference sequence). CDR3 in DNA: TGTGCCTGGAGTGTCGGGGTACGGCCCCAGCATTTT. Translation: CAWSVGVRPQHF.

The rearrangement uses TRBV5-1 and TRBJ1-1; 8 bases map to TRBD1. The length of the CDR3 is 14 residues. V lost 0 bases and J lost 3; bases outside the gene matches: 1. Per the germline V gene, CDR1 is SGHRS and CDR2 is YFSETQ. The CDR3 nucleotides are TGCGCCAGCAGCTTGGGACAGGGGCACACTGAAGCTTTCTTT. As protein: CASSLGQGHTEAFF.

The chain is built from TRBV15 and TRBJ1-2, with 8 bases aligning to TRBD1. Germline CDR1 reads LNHNV; CDR2 reads YYDKDF (reference sequence). The CDR3 consists of 17 residues. J gave up 4 bases and V 5 bases, and 15 bases lay outside the gene matches. The CDR3 here is CATSSSHQGAWGYGYTF. CDR3 DNA: TGTGCCACCAGCTCTTCCCACCAGGGGGCCTGGGGCTATGGCTACACCTTC.

This chain connects TRBV19 to TRBJ1-4; TRBD1 agrees at 7 bases. J lost 5 bases, V lost 10 bases, and 13 bases had no gene match. Per the germline V gene, CDR1 is LNHDA and CDR2 is SQIVND (reference sequence). The CDR3 length is 15 residues. This chain's CDR3 is CATSPGDSNNEKLFF. The CDR3 DNA is TGTGCCACCTCACCCGGGGACAGCAACAATGAAAAACTGTTTTTT.

This chain uses TRBV12-3 or TRBV12-4 with TRBJ1-2; tentatively, D is TRBD1 (6 bases). V lost 5 bases and J 8 bases, leaving 15 bases between the germline ends. This CDR3 has 13 residues. This CDR3 reads CASSPNTGIGYTF. CDR3 sequence (DNA): TGTGCCAGCAGTCCCAATACAGGGATCGGCTACACCTTC.

This clone was seen only once. V gene TRBV6-5 combines with J gene TRBJ2-7; 8 nucleotides line up with TRBD2. The CDR3 has 16 amino acids. The J segment lost 5 bases and the V segment lost 0 bases, leaving 9 bases of the junction unmatched. From germline, CDR1 is MNHEY and CDR2 SVGAGI. Here the CDR3 DNA reads TGTGCCAGCAGTTACTCCCCGAGCGGGGGTTTCAACGAGCAGTACTTC. Protein: CASSYSPSGGFNEQYF.

The V call is TRBV19, the J call TRBJ2-2; no clear D gene. The germline V gene has CDR1 LNHDA and CDR2 SQIVND (reference sequence). This CDR3 is built from 13 residues. CDR3 amino acids: CVLENYNTGELFF. CDR3 nucleotide sequence: TGTGTCTTAGAGAACTACAACACCGGGGAGCTGTTTTTT.

This chain uses TRBV5-1 with TRBJ1-5; tentative D call: TRBD1 (5 bases). Looked up from germline, CDR1 is SGHRS and CDR2 is YFSETQ. This CDR3 has 13 residues. The V and J ends lost 0 bases and 6 bases respectively, with 7 bases between them. CDR3 DNA sequence: TGCGCCAGCAGCTTGGAAGGGGTTCAGCCCCAGCATTTT. Translating it yields CASSLEGVQPQHF.

There are a few counts of this clone. The chain couples TRBV6-4 to TRBJ2-3; D is possibly TRBD1 or TRBD2 (5 bases each). The CDR3 has 13 amino acids. Germline-derived CDR1 and CDR2 are MRHNA and SNTAGT. V was cut by 8 bases and J by 2 bases, with 11 bases left in between. The CDR3 DNA reads TGTGCCAGCGGGGCGGGCCACACAGATACGCAGTATTTT. As protein: CASGAGHTDTQYF.

The chain joins TRBV4-2 to TRBJ2-3; TRBD2 matches 10 bases. The trim removed 0 bases at V and 4 bases at J, leaving 13 bases unmatched. CDR3 length: 19 residues. Germline V gene data show CDR1 as LGHNA and CDR2 as YNFKEQ. CDR3 in amino acids: CASSQDFRVLAGVSDTQYF. The CDR3 nucleotides read TGTGCCAGCAGCCAAGATTTCCGGGTGCTAGCGGGGGTTTCAGATACGCAGTATTTT.

This clone was seen more than once but under ten times. The chain carries TRBV19 and TRBJ1-1, with unresolved D. The CDR3 runs 13 residues. Trimming cost V 3 bases and J 1 base, with 6 bases left between them. Looked up from germline, CDR1 is LNHDA and CDR2 is SQIVND (reference sequence). CDR3: CASSMWQNTEAFF. The CDR3 DNA reads as TGTGCCAGTAGTATGTGGCAGAACACTGAAGCTTTCTTT.

The chain recombines TRBV11-2 with TRBJ1-3; 7 bases align to TRBD1. Germline-derived CDR1 and CDR2 are SGHAT and FQNNGV. This CDR3 spans 15 amino acids. V shed 5 bases, J shed 1 base, and the junction held 5 bases outside the gene matches. DNA of the CDR3: TGTGCCAGCAGCGCATACAGGGGATCTGGAAACACCATATATTTT. Its translation is CASSAYRGSGNTIYF.

The chain combines TRBV5-4 with TRBJ1-6; the D gene is possibly TRBD1 (6 bases). Trimming shortened V by 4 bases and J by 3 bases, and 11 bases separated the two germline ends. Germline V CDR1 and CDR2: SGHNT, YYREEE (reference sequence). CDR3 size: 15 residues. The CDR3 sequence is CASSPQGVYNSPLHF. Here the CDR3 DNA reads TGTGCCAGCAGCCCACAGGGTGTCTATAATTCACCCCTCCACTTT.

This sequence joins TRBV24-1 and TRBJ1-2; 7 bases match TRBD1. J was trimmed by 7 bases and V by 4 bases; bases with no gene match: 14. The germline CDR1 and CDR2 sequences are KGHDR and SFDVKD. The CDR3 is 16 residues long. CDR3 region: CATSEPQGVRLRGYTF. CDR3 DNA sequence: TGTGCCACCAGTGAACCGCAGGGGGTAAGGCTGCGTGGCTACACCTTC.

The rearrangement uses TRBV7-9 and TRBJ2-3, with D unclear. The V gene's germline CDR1 is SEHNR and CDR2 FQNEAQ (reference sequence). Trimming removed 1 base from V and 6 bases from J, with 17 bases in between. The CDR3 extends over 16 amino acids. CDR3 bases: TGTGCCAGCAGCTTAGTCTCTTATAGCCTTTGGGATACGCAGTATTTT. Translation gives CASSLVSYSLWDTQYF. The full variable domain, its missing parts supplied by reference TRBV7-9 and TRBJ2-3, is DTGVSQNPRHKITKRGQNVTFRCDPISEHNRLYWYRQTLGQGPEFLTYFQNEAQLEKSRLLSDRFSAERPKGSFSTLEIQRTEQGDSAMYLCASSLVSYSLWDTQYFGPGTRLTVL.

The chain employs TRBV5-8 and TRBJ2-3; the D is unclear. The CDR3 spans 14 residues. V lost 1 base and J lost 2, with 8 bases in between. Germline loops: CDR1 SGHTS, CDR2 YDEGEE. The CDR3 sequence is CASSLLGSTDTQYF. The CDR3 DNA reads as TGTGCCAGCAGCTTGTTGGGATCCACAGATACGCAGTATTTT.

The chain couples TRBV7-2 to TRBJ2-7, with D possibly being TRBD1 or TRBD2 (5 bases each). The length of the CDR3 is 16 residues. V was trimmed by 6 bases and J by 2 bases, leaving 20 bases between them. Germline CDR1 SGHTA, CDR2 FQGNSA. The DNA of the CDR3 is TGTGCCAGCAGACCCGCCCTTGGGACGGTTACCTACGAGCAGTACTTC. Translating gives CASRPALGTVTYEQYF.

The gene calls are TRBV19 and TRBJ2-2; 7 positions agree with TRBD2. Trimming took 5 bases from V and 0 from J; bases not matched to a gene: 9. This CDR3 comprises 17 residues. Germline V gives CDR1 LNHDA, CDR2 SQIVND (reference sequence). The CDR3 is CASSLLGGETNTGELFF. In DNA, the CDR3 is TGTGCCAGTAGTTTACTTGGGGGGGAGACGAACACCGGGGAGCTGTTTTTT.

The V and J genes are TRBV12-3 or TRBV12-4 and TRBJ2-7; no clear D. The CDR3 is 13 amino acids. The V end was cut by 3 bases, the J end by 6 bases, with 12 bases between. The CDR3 here is CASSFSGSGEQYF. CDR3 DNA: TGTGCCAGCAGTTTCTCCGGGTCCGGCGAGCAGTACTTC.

The chain carries TRBV27 and TRBJ2-7; 13 bases are shared with TRBD2. V dropped 6 bases and J dropped 3; count of bases not matched to a gene: 8. Germline CDR1 reads MNHEY; CDR2 reads SMNVEV (reference sequence). CDR3 length: 16 amino acids. This CDR3 is CASSQSRTSGGYEQYF. The CDR3 region has the DNA TGTGCCAGCAGCCAATCCAGGACTAGCGGGGGCTACGAGCAGTACTTC.

This chain joins TRBV19 and TRBJ2-1; D might be TRBD1 or TRBD2, each matching 5 bases. V was trimmed by 4 bases and J by 0 bases, leaving 10 bases between them. The CDR3 has 15 amino acids. Germline V gives CDR1 LNHDA, CDR2 SQIVND (reference sequence). The CDR3 here is CASSKGRSSYNEQFF. CDR3 DNA sequence: TGTGCCAGTAGTAAGGGACGGAGCTCCTACAATGAGCAGTTCTTC.

The chain couples TRBV6-4 to TRBJ2-1, with 12 bases identical to TRBD2. The CDR3 runs to 15 residues. CDR1 is MRHNA, CDR2 SNTAGT, per germline. Trimming at V came to 6 bases and at J to 3 bases, leaving 3 bases not matched to a gene. The CDR3: CASSASGGDYNEQFF. In DNA form, the CDR3 reads TGTGCCAGCAGCGCTAGCGGGGGGGACTACAATGAGCAGTTCTTC.

This clone was recorded only once. The chain uses TRBV4-1 and TRBJ1-1, with unresolved D. Trimming pared 1 base from V and 5 bases from J, leaving 11 bases between. CDR3 size: 14 residues. The germline V gene has CDR1 MGHRA and CDR2 YSYEKL. CDR3 loop: CASSQVPLGTEAFF. The CDR3 DNA is TGCGCCAGCAGCCAAGTACCTCTAGGGACTGAAGCTTTCTTT.

This chain connects TRBV10-3 to TRBJ2-7, with a tentative D call TRBD2 (6 bases). Trimming left V 4 bases short and J 0 bases short, with 13 bases between. The CDR3 covers 15 residues. CDR1 ENHRY and CDR2 SYGVKD come from the germline V gene. For the CDR3, the DNA is TGTGCCATCAGTGTTTCCAGCGGGCCCTCCTACGAGCAGTACTTC. It yields the protein CAISVSSGPSYEQYF.